This TCR beta chain came from a study of blood T cells in healthy people across ages. Study results and caveats: Naive CD4+ cells and diversity were both higher in long-lived donors than in aged donors.

V lost 3 bases and J 5 bases, leaving 19 bases between the germline ends. Germline CDR1 is DFQATT and CDR2 is SNEGSKA (reference sequence). The CDR3 contains 15 residues. A second about 7 to 11 cycle PCR used barcoded and J-beta primers. Through a template-switch adaptor with 12 random nucleotides, each cDNA molecule received a tag. Every individual sample yielded 2.5 million or more paired-end reads (each containing CDR3). TCRdb independently ran MiXCR on the 5' RACE reads; one entry per CDR3 protein. The table includes some 860,000 distinct CDR3 sequences, more than 55% detected once. Healthy Caucasian individuals from Russia aged about 6 to 100 served as donors. On this clonotype: Its target is unknown.

Sequencing was performed on blood. The gene calls are TRBV20-1 and TRBJ2-5; D possibly corresponds to TRBD1 (6 bases). This receptor was obtained from a middle-aged man in good health. CDR3 bases: TGCAGTGCTAGCCCAGGGGACACGTCCGGGGAGACCCAGTACTTC. Protein sequence: CSASPGDTSGETQYF.